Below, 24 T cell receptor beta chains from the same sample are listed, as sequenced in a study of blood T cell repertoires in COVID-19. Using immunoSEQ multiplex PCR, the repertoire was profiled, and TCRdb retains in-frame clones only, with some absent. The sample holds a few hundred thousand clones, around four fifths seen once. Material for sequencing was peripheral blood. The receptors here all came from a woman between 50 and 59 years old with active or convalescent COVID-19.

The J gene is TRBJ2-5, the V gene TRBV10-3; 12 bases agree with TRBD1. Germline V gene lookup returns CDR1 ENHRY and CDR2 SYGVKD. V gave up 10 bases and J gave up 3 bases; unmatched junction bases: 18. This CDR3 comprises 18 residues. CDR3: CATSRQQPGQGAEETQYF. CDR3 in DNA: TGTGCCACCTCACGCCAACAACCGGGACAGGGGGCAGAAGAGACCCAGTACTTC.

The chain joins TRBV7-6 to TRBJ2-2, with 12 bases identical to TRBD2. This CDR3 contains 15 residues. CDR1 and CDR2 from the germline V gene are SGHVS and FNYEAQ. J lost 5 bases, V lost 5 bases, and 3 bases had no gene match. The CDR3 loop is CASSPGTSGTGELFF. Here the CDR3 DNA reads TGTGCCAGCAGCCCCGGGACTAGCGGGACCGGGGAGCTGTTTTTT.

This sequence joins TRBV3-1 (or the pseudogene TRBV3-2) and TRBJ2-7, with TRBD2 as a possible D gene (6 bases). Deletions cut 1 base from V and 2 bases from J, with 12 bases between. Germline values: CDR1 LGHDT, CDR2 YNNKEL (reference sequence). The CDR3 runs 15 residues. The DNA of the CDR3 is TGTGCCAGCAGCCAAGGGCCTGGCGGGACCTACGAGCAGTACTTC. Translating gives CASSQGPGGTYEQYF.

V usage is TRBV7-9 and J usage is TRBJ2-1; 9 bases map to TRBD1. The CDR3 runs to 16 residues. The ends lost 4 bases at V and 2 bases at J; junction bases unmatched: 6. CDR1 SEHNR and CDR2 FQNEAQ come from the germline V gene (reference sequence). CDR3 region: CASSSDRGVTYNEQFF. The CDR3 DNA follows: TGTGCCAGCAGCTCGGACAGGGGAGTCACCTACAATGAGCAGTTCTTC.

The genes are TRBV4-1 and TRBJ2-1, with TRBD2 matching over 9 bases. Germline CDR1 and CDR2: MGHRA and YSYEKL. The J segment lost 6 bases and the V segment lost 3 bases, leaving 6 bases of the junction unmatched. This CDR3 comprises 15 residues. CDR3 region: CASSQPGLASNEQFF. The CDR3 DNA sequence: TGCGCCAGCAGCCAGCCGGGACTAGCTAGCAATGAGCAGTTCTTC.

The CDR3 sequence is CASSIDRGQGRFF. For the CDR3, the DNA is TGTGCCAGTAGTATAGATCGAGGACAGGGTAGGTTCTTC. The rearrangement joins TRBV19 to TRBJ2-1, with 8 bases aligning to TRBD1. V lost 0 bases and J lost 15; bases outside the gene matches: 7. CDR3 length equals 13 residues. The germline CDR1 and CDR2 sequences are LNHDA and SQIVND (reference sequence).

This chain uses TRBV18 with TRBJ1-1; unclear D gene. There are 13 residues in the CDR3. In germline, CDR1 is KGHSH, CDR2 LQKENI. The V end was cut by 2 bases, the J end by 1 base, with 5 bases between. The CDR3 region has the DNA TGTGCCAGCTCACCAAAGCCGAACACTGAAGCTTTCTTT. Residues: CASSPKPNTEAFF.

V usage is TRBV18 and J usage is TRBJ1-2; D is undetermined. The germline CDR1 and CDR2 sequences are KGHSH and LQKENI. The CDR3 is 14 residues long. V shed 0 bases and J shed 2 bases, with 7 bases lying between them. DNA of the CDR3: TGTGCCAGCTCACCACCCGAGTTAAACTATGGCTACACCTTC. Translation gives CASSPPELNYGYTF.

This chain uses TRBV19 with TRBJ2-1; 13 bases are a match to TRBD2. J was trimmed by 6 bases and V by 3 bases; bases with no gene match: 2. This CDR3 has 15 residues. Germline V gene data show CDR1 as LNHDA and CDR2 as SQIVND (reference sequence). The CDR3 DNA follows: TGTGCCAGTAGTATTGGGACTAGCGGGGTCAATGAGCAGTTCTTC. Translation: CASSIGTSGVNEQFF.

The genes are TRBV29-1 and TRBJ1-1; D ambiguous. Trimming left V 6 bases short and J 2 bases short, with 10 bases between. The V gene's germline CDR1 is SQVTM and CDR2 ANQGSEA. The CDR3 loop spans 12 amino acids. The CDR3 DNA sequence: TGCAGCGTGCGCAGTAGCAACACTGAAGCTTTCTTT. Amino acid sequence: CSVRSSNTEAFF.

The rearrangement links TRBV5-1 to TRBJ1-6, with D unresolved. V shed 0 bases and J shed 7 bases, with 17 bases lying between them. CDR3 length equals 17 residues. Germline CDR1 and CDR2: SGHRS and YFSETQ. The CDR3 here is CASSLAARSTQNSPLHF. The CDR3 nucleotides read TGCGCCAGCAGCTTGGCCGCCAGGTCCACACAAAATTCACCCCTCCACTTT.

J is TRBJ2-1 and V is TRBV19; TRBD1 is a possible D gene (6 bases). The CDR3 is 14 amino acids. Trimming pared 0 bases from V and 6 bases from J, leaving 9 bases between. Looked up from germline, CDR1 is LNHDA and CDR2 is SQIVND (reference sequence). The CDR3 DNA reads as TGTGCCAGTAGTATAGACCAGGGGTTCAATGAGCAGTTCTTC. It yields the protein CASSIDQGFNEQFF.

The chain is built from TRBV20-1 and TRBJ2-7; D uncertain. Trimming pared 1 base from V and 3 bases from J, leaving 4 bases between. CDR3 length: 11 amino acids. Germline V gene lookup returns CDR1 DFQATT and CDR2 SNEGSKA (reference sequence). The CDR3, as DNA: TGCAGTGCTAGAGGGAGCTACGAGCAGTACTTC. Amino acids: CSARGSYEQYF.

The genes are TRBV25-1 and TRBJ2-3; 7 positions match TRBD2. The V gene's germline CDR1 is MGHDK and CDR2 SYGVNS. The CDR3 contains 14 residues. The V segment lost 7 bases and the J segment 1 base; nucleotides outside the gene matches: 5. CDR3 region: CASTKTSGTDTQYF. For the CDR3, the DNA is TGTGCCAGCACAAAAACTAGCGGCACAGATACGCAGTATTTT.

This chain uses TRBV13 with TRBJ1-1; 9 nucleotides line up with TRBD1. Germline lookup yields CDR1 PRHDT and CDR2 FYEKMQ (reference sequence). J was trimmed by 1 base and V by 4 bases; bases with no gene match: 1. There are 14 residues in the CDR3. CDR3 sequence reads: CASSSDRGNTEAFF. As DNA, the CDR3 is TGTGCCAGCAGCTCGGACAGGGGGAACACTGAAGCTTTCTTT.

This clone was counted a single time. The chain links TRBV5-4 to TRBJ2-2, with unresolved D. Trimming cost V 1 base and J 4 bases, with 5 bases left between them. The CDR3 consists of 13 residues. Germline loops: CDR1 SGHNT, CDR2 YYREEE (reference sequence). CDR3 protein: CASSLPITGELFF. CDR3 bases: TGTGCCAGCAGCTTGCCCATCACCGGGGAGCTGTTTTTT.

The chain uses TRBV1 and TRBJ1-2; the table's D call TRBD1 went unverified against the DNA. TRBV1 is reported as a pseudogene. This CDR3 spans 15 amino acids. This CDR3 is CTSSQDSARGDGYTF. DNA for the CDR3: TGCACCAGCAGCCAAGATTCGGCCAGGGGAGATGGCTACACCTTC.

Here the CDR3 reads CASSYFQGPTSPLHF. The DNA for the CDR3 is TGTGCCAGCAGTTATTTTCAGGGTCCAACTTCACCCCTCCACTTT. The rearrangement links TRBV6-5 to TRBJ1-6, with a weak D call TRBD1 (5 bases). The CDR3 spans 15 residues. The V gene lost 3 bases and the J gene lost 9 bases, with 15 bases spanning the gap. The V gene's germline CDR1 is MNHEY and CDR2 SVGAGI.

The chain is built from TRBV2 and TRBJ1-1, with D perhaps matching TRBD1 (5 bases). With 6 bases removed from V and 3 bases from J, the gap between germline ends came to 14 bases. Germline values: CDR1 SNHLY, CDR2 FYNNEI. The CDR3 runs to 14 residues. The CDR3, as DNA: TGTGCCAGCAGAGGGGATTGGGGGGACACTGAAGCTTTCTTT. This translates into CASRGDWGDTEAFF.

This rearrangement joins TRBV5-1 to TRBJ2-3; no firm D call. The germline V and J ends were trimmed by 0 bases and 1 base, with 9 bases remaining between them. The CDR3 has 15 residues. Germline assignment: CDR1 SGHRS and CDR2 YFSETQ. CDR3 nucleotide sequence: TGCGCCAGCAGCTTGGCCTCCGCAGGCACAGATACGCAGTATTTT. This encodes CASSLASAGTDTQYF.

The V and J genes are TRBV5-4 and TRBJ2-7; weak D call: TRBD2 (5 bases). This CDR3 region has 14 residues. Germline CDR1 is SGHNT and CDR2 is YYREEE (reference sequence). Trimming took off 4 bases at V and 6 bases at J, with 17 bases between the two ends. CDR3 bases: TGTGCCAGCAGCCCATTTATGGGAGAAGGCGAGCAGTACTTC. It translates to CASSPFMGEGEQYF.

The chain's CDR3 is CASSRRQGWDTEAFF. CDR3 nucleotide sequence: TGTGCCAGCAGCCGCCGACAGGGCTGGGACACTGAAGCTTTCTTT. The chain couples TRBV3-1 (or the pseudogene TRBV3-2) to TRBJ1-1; 7 nucleotides align to TRBD1. V shed 4 bases, J shed 3 bases, and the junction held 8 bases outside the gene matches. Germline V gene sequence: CDR1 LGHDT, CDR2 YNNKEL (reference sequence). This CDR3 is built from 15 residues.

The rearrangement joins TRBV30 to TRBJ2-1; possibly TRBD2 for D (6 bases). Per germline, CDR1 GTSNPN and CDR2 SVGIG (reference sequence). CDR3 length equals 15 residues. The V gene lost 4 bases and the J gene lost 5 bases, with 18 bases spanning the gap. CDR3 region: CAWINWGERDNEQFF. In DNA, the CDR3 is TGTGCCTGGATTAACTGGGGGGAGAGGGACAATGAGCAGTTCTTC.

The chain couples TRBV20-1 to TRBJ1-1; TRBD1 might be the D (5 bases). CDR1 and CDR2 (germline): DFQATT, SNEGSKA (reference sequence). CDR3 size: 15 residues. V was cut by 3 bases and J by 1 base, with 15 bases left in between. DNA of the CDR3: TGCAGTGCTAGTAGGGCGCAGGGAGGGAACACTGAAGCTTTCTTT. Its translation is CSASRAQGGNTEAFF.